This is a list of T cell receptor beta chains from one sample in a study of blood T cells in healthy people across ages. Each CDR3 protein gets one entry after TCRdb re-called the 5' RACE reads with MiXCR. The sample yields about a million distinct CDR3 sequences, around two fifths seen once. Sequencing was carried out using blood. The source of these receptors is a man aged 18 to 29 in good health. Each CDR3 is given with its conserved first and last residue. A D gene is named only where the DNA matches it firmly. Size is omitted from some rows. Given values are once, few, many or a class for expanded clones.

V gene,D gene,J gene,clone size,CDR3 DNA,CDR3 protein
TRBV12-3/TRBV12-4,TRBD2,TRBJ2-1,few,TGTGCCAGCACCCTAGCGGGGGGAGCTATTGAGCAGTTCTTC,CASTLAGGAIEQFF
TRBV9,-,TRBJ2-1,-,TGTGCCAGCAGCGTAGGAGGGGATGAGCAGTTCTTC,CASSVGGDEQFF
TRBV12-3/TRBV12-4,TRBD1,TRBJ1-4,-,TGTGCCAGCACCGTGACAGGGGATGAAAAACTGTTTTTT,CASTVTGDEKLFF
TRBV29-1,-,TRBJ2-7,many,TGCAGCGTTGAAAGCAGAGACTACGAGCAGTACTTC,CSVESRDYEQYF
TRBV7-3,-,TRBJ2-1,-,TGTGCCAGCAGCTTAAGCGGGGAGCACTACAATGAGCAGTTCTTC,CASSLSGEHYNEQFF
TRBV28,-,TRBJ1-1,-,TGTGCCACCCTGTCCCCGGGCACTGAAGCTTTCTTT,CATLSPGTEAFF
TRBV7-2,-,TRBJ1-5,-,TGTGCCAGCAGCTTGAGGGAGGGCAGTTTTAGCAATCAGCCCCAGCATTTT,CASSLREGSFSNQPQHF
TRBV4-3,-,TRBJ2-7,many,TGCGCCAGCAGCCAAGGGACCGGCTACGAGCAGTACTTC,CASSQGTGYEQYF
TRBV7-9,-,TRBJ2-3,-,TGTGCCAGCAGCTTAGCTCCGGTTTACACAGATACGCAGTATTTT,CASSLAPVYTDTQYF
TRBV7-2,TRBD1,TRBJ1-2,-,TGTGCCAGCAGCTTAACGGGACAGGCACATGGCTACACCTTC,CASSLTGQAHGYTF
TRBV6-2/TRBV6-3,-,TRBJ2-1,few,TGTGCCAGCACCCCGGCGGACTACCAAGCTTACAATGAGCAGTTCTTC,CASTPADYQAYNEQFF
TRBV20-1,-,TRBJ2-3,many,TGCAGTGCCCCAGGACATGGGGTCACAGATACGCAGTATTTT,CSAPGHGVTDTQYF
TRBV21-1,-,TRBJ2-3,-,TGTGCCAGCAGCCTAATACAGGGGAAGAAGACAGATACGCAGTATTTT,CASSLIQGKKTDTQYF
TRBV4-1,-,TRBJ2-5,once,TGCGCCAGCAGCCAACCCCGTGGGACGGTAGAAGGGCTCAATGAGCAGTACTTC,CASSQPRGTVEGLNEQYF
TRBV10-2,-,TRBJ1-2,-,TGCGCCAGCCAGAGGGATGCCTATGGCTACACCTTC,CASQRDAYGYTF
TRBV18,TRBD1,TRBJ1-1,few,TGTGCCAGCTCACCCCGGGACAGGGGGGTTCGTACTGAAGCTTTCTTT,CASSPRDRGVRTEAFF
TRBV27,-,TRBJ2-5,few,TGTGCCAGCAGCAAGGGGTTCGGGGAGACCCAGTACTTC,CASSKGFGETQYF
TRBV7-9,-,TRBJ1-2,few,TGTGCCAGCAGCTTCCTGTCGGGGGCGGTTAACTATGGCTACACCTTC,CASSFLSGAVNYGYTF
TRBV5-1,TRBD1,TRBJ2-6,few,TGCGCCAGCAGTCTAGGACAGGACCTCTCTGGGGCCAACGTCCTGACTTTC,CASSLGQDLSGANVLTF
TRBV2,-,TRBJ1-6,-,TGTGCCAGCAGTGAAGAGGGATACTATAATTCACCCCTCCACTTT,CASSEEGYYNSPLHF
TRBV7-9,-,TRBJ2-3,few,TGTGCCAGCAGCCCTAGGACAAAAAACACAGATACGCAGTATTTT,CASSPRTKNTDTQYF
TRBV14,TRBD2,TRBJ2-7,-,TGTGCCAGCAGCCCCCTTCAGCGGGGGGCCTACGAGCAGTACTTC,CASSPLQRGAYEQYF
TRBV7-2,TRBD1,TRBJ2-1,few,TGTGCCAGCACACAGACCGGGACAGGGTTTAGCAATGAGCAGTTCTTC,CASTQTGTGFSNEQFF
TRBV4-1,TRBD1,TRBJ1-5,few,TGCGCCAGCAGCCAAGGTACCGGGACAGGGAATTTGTACAATCAGCCCCAGCATTTT,CASSQGTGTGNLYNQPQHF
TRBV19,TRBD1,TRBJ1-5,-,TGTGCCAGTTCCAGACGAACAGGGGGAGGCAATCAGCCCCAGCATTTT,CASSRRTGGGNQPQHF
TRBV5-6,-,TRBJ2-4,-,TGTGCCAGCAGCTTGGGGCCCATTCAGTACTTC,CASSLGPIQYF
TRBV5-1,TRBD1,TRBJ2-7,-,TGCGCCAGCAGCCCGGGACAGGCCGAAATCTCCTACGAGCAGTACTTC,CASSPGQAEISYEQYF